This TCR beta chain was sequenced during a study of cytomegalovirus exposure and HLA in healthy donors. The study ran its PCR with 60 Vbeta and 13 Jbeta primers. Generated by immunoSEQ multiplex PCR, the TCRdb table keeps only in-frame clones and is missing some. The repertoire has about 76,000 clones, 73% of them found once; the top ten carry about 15%. A word on this clone: The antigen remains unidentified.

General study points: With later analysis, a missense DCLRE1C variant became linked to TCR beta V- and J-gene trimming.

The V end was cut by 6 bases, the J end by 2 bases, with 5 bases between. There are 11 residues in the CDR3. Germline CDR1 is MDHEN and CDR2 is SYDVKM. Input material: PBMCs. The chain joins TRBV28 to TRBJ2-7; D is undetermined. This receptor was obtained from a woman in her 40s in good health and CMV-seropositive. CDR3 protein: CASSRAYEQYF. The DNA for the CDR3 is TGTGCCAGCAGCCGCGCCTACGAGCAGTACTTC.